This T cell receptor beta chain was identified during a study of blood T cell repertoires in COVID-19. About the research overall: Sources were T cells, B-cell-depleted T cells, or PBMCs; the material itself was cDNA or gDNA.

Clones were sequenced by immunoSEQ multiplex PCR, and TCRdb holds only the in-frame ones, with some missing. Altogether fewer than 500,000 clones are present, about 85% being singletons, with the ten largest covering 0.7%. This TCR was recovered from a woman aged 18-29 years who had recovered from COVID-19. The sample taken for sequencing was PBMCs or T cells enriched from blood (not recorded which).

CDR3 region: CAIRKIGNTEAFF. The CDR3 nucleotides are TGTGCCATCAGGAAGATCGGGAACACTGAAGCTTTCTTT. This chain links TRBV10-3 with TRBJ1-1, with D hard to call. Germline lookup yields CDR1 ENHRY and CDR2 SYGVKD. V lost 6 bases and J 1 base, leaving 9 bases between the germline ends. The CDR3 extends over 13 amino acids.